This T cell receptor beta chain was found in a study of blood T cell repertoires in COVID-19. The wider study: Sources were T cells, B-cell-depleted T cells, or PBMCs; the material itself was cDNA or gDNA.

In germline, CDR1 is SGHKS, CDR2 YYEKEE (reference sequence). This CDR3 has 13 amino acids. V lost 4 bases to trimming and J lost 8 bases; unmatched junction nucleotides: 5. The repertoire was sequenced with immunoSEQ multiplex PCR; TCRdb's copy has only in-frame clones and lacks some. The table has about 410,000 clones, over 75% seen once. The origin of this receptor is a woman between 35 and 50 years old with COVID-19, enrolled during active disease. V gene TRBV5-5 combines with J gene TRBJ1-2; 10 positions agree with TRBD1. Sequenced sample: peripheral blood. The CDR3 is CASSLGTGDGYTF. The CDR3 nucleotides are TGTGCCAGCAGCCTCGGGACAGGGGACGGCTACACCTTC.